These 21 T cell receptor beta chains came from one sample sequenced in a study of blood T cell repertoires in COVID-19. Sequencing was performed with immunoSEQ multiplex PCR; in TCRdb, only in-frame clones are kept and a portion is missing. Among more than 85,000 clones listed, around 76% were seen once. The sequencing sample was made of peripheral blood. These TCRs come from a man older than 75 with acute or convalescent COVID-19.

The J gene is TRBJ1-1, the V gene TRBV24-1; the D is unclear. The V end was cut by 3 bases, the J end by 4 bases, with 8 bases between. The CDR3 runs to 13 residues. The germline V gene encodes CDR1 KGHDR and CDR2 SFDVKD. This CDR3 is CATSDPPGTEAFF. The DNA of the CDR3 is TGTGCCACCAGTGATCCCCCGGGCACTGAAGCTTTCTTT.

This chain connects TRBV18 to TRBJ2-5; possibly TRBD2 for D (6 bases). Germline V gene data show CDR1 as KGHSH and CDR2 as LQKENI. This CDR3 spans 15 amino acids. The ends were cut back, 2 bases at V and 2 bases at J, with 12 bases in the middle. In DNA form, the CDR3 reads TGTGCCAGCTCACCAATCCCTAGCGTTCAAGAGACCCAGTACTTC. Translation gives CASSPIPSVQETQYF.

The chain joins TRBV7-9 to TRBJ2-1; 7 bases are shared with TRBD2. The CDR3 covers 15 residues. V lost 0 bases and J lost 9; bases outside the gene matches: 8. Per germline, CDR1 SEHNR and CDR2 FQNEAQ (reference sequence). DNA of the CDR3: TGTGCCAGCAGCTTAGCGGGCGGGAGTGGGGCTGAGCAGTTCTTC. Translating gives CASSLAGGSGAEQFF.

V usage is TRBV2 and J usage is TRBJ1-2; 7 bases align to TRBD1. Trimming took 7 bases from V and 4 from J; bases not matched to a gene: 3. Looked up from germline, CDR1 is SNHLY and CDR2 is FYNNEI. This CDR3 region has 12 residues. The CDR3 bases are TGTGCCAGCAAAGGGGGCTCCTATGGCTACACCTTC. The encoded protein is CASKGGSYGYTF.

This sequence joins TRBV19 and TRBJ2-2; 8 nucleotides line up with TRBD1. V dropped 3 bases and J dropped 8; count of bases not matched to a gene: 5. This CDR3 contains 14 residues. Per the germline V gene, CDR1 is LNHDA and CDR2 is SQIVND (reference sequence). CDR3 sequence: CASSILGQGGELFF. The CDR3 DNA reads as TGTGCCAGTAGTATTCTTGGACAGGGAGGGGAGCTGTTTTTT. Based on the CDR3 plus reference TRBV19 and TRBJ2-2, the full variable domain is DGGITQSPKYLFRKEGQNVTLSCEQNLNHDAMYWYRQDPGQGLRLIYYSQIVNDFQKGDIAEGYSVSREKKESFPLTVTSAQKNPTAFYLCASSILGQGGELFFGEGSRLTVL.

This clone was recorded once. V usage is TRBV7-9 and J usage is TRBJ1-6; D remains ambiguous. Germline lookup yields CDR1 SEHNR and CDR2 FQNEAQ (reference sequence). CDR3 length equals 14 residues. V gave up 5 bases and J gave up 6 bases, with 11 bases separating them. CDR3 DNA: TGTGCCAGCAGCAAGACAAACCTTAATTCACCCCTCCACTTT. Amino acid sequence: CASSKTNLNSPLHF.

This chain links TRBV7-8 with TRBJ1-1, with D tentatively TRBD1 (5 bases). With 5 bases removed from V and 1 base from J, the gap between germline ends came to 8 bases. The V gene's germline CDR1 is SGHVS and CDR2 FQNEAQ. The CDR3 is 13 amino acids. CDR3 sequence reads: CASSRRGNTEAFF. The CDR3 DNA follows: TGTGCCAGCAGCAGGAGGGGGAACACTGAAGCTTTCTTT.

The CDR3 reads CASSRGQGPFNQPQHF. In nucleotides, the CDR3 is TGTGCCAGTAGTAGAGGACAGGGGCCCTTTAATCAGCCCCAGCATTTT. This rearrangement joins TRBV19 to TRBJ1-5; 9 nucleotides agree with TRBD1. Germline CDR1 is LNHDA and CDR2 is SQIVND (reference sequence). The CDR3 extends over 16 amino acids. V gave up 4 bases and J gave up 4 bases; unmatched junction bases: 8.

The chain is built from TRBV6-2 or TRBV6-3 and TRBJ1-6; 8 bases align to TRBD1. The J segment lost 5 bases and the V segment lost 6 bases, leaving 3 bases of the junction unmatched. The CDR3 is 14 amino acids. The germline V gene encodes CDR1 MNHEY and CDR2 SVGEGT. CDR3 sequence: CASSWDRHNSPLHF. CDR3 bases: TGTGCCAGCAGCTGGGACAGGCATAATTCACCCCTCCACTTT.

This clone was recorded once. This chain connects TRBV18 to TRBJ1-1; possibly TRBD1 for D (6 bases). Trimming pared 1 base from V and 2 bases from J, leaving 14 bases between. The CDR3 consists of 16 residues. Per germline, CDR1 KGHSH and CDR2 LQKENI. CDR3: CASSPLGQQGNTEAFF. Written as DNA, the CDR3 is TGTGCCAGCTCACCACTCGGCCAACAGGGTAACACTGAAGCTTTCTTT.

J is TRBJ2-3 and V is TRBV28; 14 bases line up with TRBD2. The CDR3 extends over 15 amino acids. V shed 6 bases, J shed 6 bases, and the junction held 5 bases outside the gene matches. Looked up from germline, CDR1 is MDHEN and CDR2 is SYDVKM. The DNA for the CDR3 is TGTGCCAGCAGGCAGACTAGCGGGAGGGTGGATACGCAGTATTTT. Amino acid sequence: CASRQTSGRVDTQYF.

The chain combines TRBV10-2 with TRBJ2-1; TRBD2 might be the D (5 bases). The germline gives CDR1 WSHSY, CDR2 SAAADI. CDR3 length: 13 amino acids. Trimming took 7 bases from V and 6 from J, leaving 13 bases between them. The chain's CDR3 is CASTGLPSNEQFF. CDR3 in DNA: TGCGCCAGCACCGGACTCCCTTCCAATGAGCAGTTCTTC.

This clone has only one observation. CDR3 in amino acids: CASSPSDTYTEAFF. In DNA, the CDR3 is TGCGCCAGCAGCCCCTCAGACACCTACACTGAAGCTTTCTTT. The chain couples TRBV4-1 to TRBJ1-1; D ambiguous. In germline, CDR1 is MGHRA, CDR2 YSYEKL. V dropped 4 bases and J dropped 3 bases, with 12 bases sitting between them. CDR3 size: 14 residues.

Only a few counts were recorded for this clone. The V and J genes are TRBV4-1 and TRBJ2-7, with D unresolved. Germline V gene lookup returns CDR1 MGHRA and CDR2 YSYEKL. Between the trimmed V and J ends, which lost 0 bases and 7 bases, there was a span of 10 bases. The CDR3 is made up of 13 amino acids. The CDR3 spells CASSQDLRWEQYF. Written as DNA, the CDR3 is TGCGCCAGCAGCCAAGATCTGCGGTGGGAGCAGTACTTC.

The chain is built from TRBV21-1 and TRBJ1-3. TRBV21-1 is annotated as a pseudogene. The CDR3 is 15 amino acids. The CDR3 DNA follows: TGTGCCAGCAGCGAAGACGCAGATGGGGGGAACACCATATATTTT. It translates to CASSEDADGGNTIYF.

This clone was observed a single time. The rearrangement uses TRBV24-1 and TRBJ1-5; 8 nucleotides align to TRBD1. V was pared by 5 bases and J by 4 bases, with 6 bases of the junction left unmatched. Per the germline V gene, CDR1 is KGHDR and CDR2 is SFDVKD. CDR3 length: 15 amino acids. The CDR3 DNA follows: TGTGCCACCAGTGGTAAGACAGGGGAGAATCAGCCCCAGCATTTT. It specifies CATSGKTGENQPQHF.

The genes are TRBV5-1 and TRBJ1-2, with 10 bases lining up with TRBD1. The length of the CDR3 is 13 residues. Trimming cost V 4 bases and J 6 bases; bases outside gene matches: 3. Per germline, CDR1 SGHRS and CDR2 YFSETQ. The DNA of the CDR3 is TGCGCCAGCAGCACGGGACAGGGGAATGGCTACACCTTC. Its protein product is CASSTGQGNGYTF.

This sequence joins TRBV10-3 and TRBJ1-2; D is undetermined. The CDR3 sequence is 13 residues long. Trimming pared 6 bases from V and 4 bases from J, leaving 12 bases between. CDR1 is ENHRY, CDR2 SYGVKD, per germline. CDR3 region: CAIREDSFYGYTF. In DNA, the CDR3 is TGTGCCATCAGAGAGGACTCCTTCTATGGCTACACCTTC.

This chain joins TRBV7-2 and TRBJ1-1; 8 bases are a match to TRBD1. This CDR3 has 15 residues. The germline V gene encodes CDR1 SGHTA and CDR2 FQGNSA. The ends lost 1 base at V and 4 bases at J; junction bases unmatched: 5. Written as DNA, the CDR3 is TGTGCCAGCAGCTTAGGACAGGGGTTGCGCACTGAAGCTTTCTTT. Its protein is CASSLGQGLRTEAFF.

This chain links TRBV4-3 with TRBJ1-2; D is ambiguous. The germline CDR1 and CDR2 sequences are LGHNA and YSLEER. The V end lost 0 bases, the J end lost 6 bases, and 11 bases lay between the germline ends. This CDR3 comprises 14 residues. This chain's CDR3 is CASSQEGRKNGYTF. In DNA form, the CDR3 reads TGCGCCAGCAGCCAAGAAGGCAGGAAGAATGGCTACACCTTC.

The chain is built from TRBV7-2 and TRBJ1-3; D gene uncertain. The length of the CDR3 is 16 residues. The V and J ends lost 5 bases and 7 bases respectively, with 21 bases between them. Germline CDR1 is SGHTA and CDR2 is FQGNSA. The CDR3 loop reads CASSPQETGSLNTIYF. The CDR3 DNA is TGTGCCAGCAGCCCCCAAGAGACTGGGTCTCTTAACACCATATATTTT.